The rows below give T cell receptor beta chains drawn from one sample of a study of blood T cell repertoires in COVID-19. Generated by immunoSEQ multiplex PCR, the TCRdb table keeps only in-frame clones and is missing some. The table has about 25,000 clones, 87% seen once. Material: peripheral blood. The receptor source for this set is a man between 45 and 60 years old with active COVID-19. CDR3s include the opening cysteine and the closing phenylalanine or tryptophan. A D gene is named only where the DNA matches it firmly. Some rows have no size entry. The others give once, few or many, or a class for an expanded clone.

-	TRBD2	TRBV3-1/TRBV3-2	TRBJ2-1	TGTGCCAGCAGCCAACTAGCGGGAACAGATGAGCAGTTCTTC	CASSQLAGTDEQFF
few	-	TRBV5-5	TRBJ1-2	TGTGCCAGCAGCTTGGAAGCCCTACACTATGGCTACACCTTC	CASSLEALHYGYTF
-	TRBD2	TRBV6-6	TRBJ2-6	TGTGCCAGCAGTCGACTAGCTACTTCCACCTCTGGGGCCAACGTCCTGACTTTC	CASSRLATSTSGANVLTF
once	TRBD1	TRBV13	TRBJ2-6	TGTGCCAGCAGCGTGACAGGGGGGTGGACCTCTGGGGCCAACGTCCTGACTTTC	CASSVTGGWTSGANVLTF
-	-	TRBV23-1	TRBJ2-5	TGCGCCAGCAGACGCCAGGGCCGAGAGACCCAGTACTTC	CASRRQGRETQYF
-	TRBD1	TRBV3-1/TRBV3-2	TRBJ1-1	TGTGCCAGCAGCCAAGATCCCGGACAGGGGTCCGCGAAAATGAACACTGAAGCTTTCTTT	CASSQDPGQGSAKMNTEAFF
few	TRBD1	TRBV4-1	TRBJ2-5	TGCGCCAGCAGCCTCCGGACAGGTGGGGAGACCCAGTACTTC	CASSLRTGGETQYF
-	TRBD1	TRBV5-5	TRBJ2-5	TGTGCCAGCAGCTTCGGACAGGGCCTTAGCCAAGAGACCCAGTACTTC	CASSFGQGLSQETQYF
-	TRBD1	TRBV6-5	TRBJ1-1	TGTGCCAGCAGTTCGCCGGGACAGTCCACTGAAGCTTTCTTT	CASSSPGQSTEAFF
-	-	TRBV5-1	TRBJ1-1	TGCGCCAGCAGCTTTCCCGCGGGGGACACTGAAGCTTTCTTT	CASSFPAGDTEAFF
-	-	TRBV3-1/TRBV3-2	TRBJ2-1	TGTGCCAGCAGCCAAGAGCGGGCCTCCTACAATGAGCAGTTCTTC	CASSQERASYNEQFF
few	-	TRBV6-1	TRBJ1-6	TGTGCCAGCAGTGAAGACAGCTCCTATAATTCACCCCTCCACTTT	CASSEDSSYNSPLHF
-	-	TRBV18	TRBJ2-3	TGTGCCAGCTCACCACGCTCTGAGACGCAGTATTTT	CASSPRSETQYF
-	TRBD1	TRBV5-1	TRBJ2-1	TGCGCCAGCAGCACGACAGGGGGCTCCTACAATGAGCAGTTCTTC	CASSTTGGSYNEQFF
-	TRBD1	TRBV10-2	TRBJ1-5	TGCGCCAGCAAGGACAGGGGGGGCAATCAGCCCCAGCATTTT	CASKDRGGNQPQHF
-	TRBD1	TRBV18	TRBJ1-1	TGTGCCAGCGCTGGACAGGGTGGCACTGAAGCTTTCTTT	CASAGQGGTEAFF
few	-	TRBV7-6	TRBJ2-7	TGTGCCAGCAGCTTAGCGTCGATGCGGAAAAACTCCTACGAGCAGTACTTC	CASSLASMRKNSYEQYF
-	TRBD1	TRBV7-2	TRBJ1-4	TGTGCCAGCACGAAATCCGGGACAGGAAATGAAAAACTGTTTTTT	CASTKSGTGNEKLFF
-	TRBD1	TRBV2	TRBJ1-4	TGTGCAACTACAGGGGTTCCAACTAATGAAAAACTGTTTTTT	CATTGVPTNEKLFF
-	-	TRBV15	TRBJ2-6	TGTGCCACCAGCCTCTCCCGGGATATCTCTGGGGCCAACGTCCTGACTTTC	CATSLSRDISGANVLTF
-	-	TRBV2	TRBJ1-5	TGTGCCAGCAGTCGAACAGGGTTAAGCAATCAGCCCCAGCATTTT	CASSRTGLSNQPQHF
-	TRBD1	TRBV9	TRBJ2-6	TGTGCCAGCAGCTTCCCACTGGGACAGGGTCCTCTCTCTGGGGCCAACGTCCTGACTTTC	CASSFPLGQGPLSGANVLTF
-	TRBD1	TRBV5-1	TRBJ1-1	TGCGCCAGCAGCCCTAGACAGGGGAATGTAGGGAACACTGAAGCTTTCTTT	CASSPRQGNVGNTEAFF
-	TRBD1	TRBV7-8	TRBJ1-5	TGTGCCAGCAGCGGACCCGGGACAGCGCATTATAGCAATCAGCCCCAGCATTTT	CASSGPGTAHYSNQPQHF
once	TRBD2	TRBV27	TRBJ2-1	TGTGCCAGCAGTTTATCGCGGGGACTAGCGGGGGACAATGAGCAGTTCTTC	CASSLSRGLAGDNEQFF
-	TRBD1	TRBV6-5	TRBJ1-2	TGTGCCAGCAGTTATAGGGACAGGGGTGCTGGCTACACCTTC	CASSYRDRGAGYTF
-	TRBD1	TRBV5-4	TRBJ1-2	TGTGCCAGCAGCTCGGCAGGGGGGAAGGGTGGCTACACCTTC	CASSSAGGKGGYTF
-	TRBD2	TRBV6-5	TRBJ2-3	TGTGCCACGCAGAGGACTAGGGGTACGCAGTATTTT	CATQRTRGTQYF
once	-	TRBV29-1	TRBJ2-5	TGCAGCGTTGATCACAGCTGGGCCCAAGAGACCCAGTACTTC	CSVDHSWAQETQYF
-	TRBD1	TRBV5-1	TRBJ1-3	TGCGCCAGCAGCTTGGCCGGACAGGGTGGGAACACCATATATTTT	CASSLAGQGGNTIYF
-	-	TRBV6-5	TRBJ1-2	TGTGCCAGCAGTTACTCGAGGGCTAACTATGGCTACACCTTC	CASSYSRANYGYTF
-	TRBD2	TRBV24-1	TRBJ2-3	TGTGCCATCGGGACTAGCGGGAGGTCTGGTACGCAGTATTTT	CAIGTSGRSGTQYF
-	-	TRBV11-3	TRBJ1-6	TGTGCCAGCAGCTTCAGGGTAGGGGATTCACCCCTCCACTTT	CASSFRVGDSPLHF
-	-	TRBV9	TRBJ2-1	TGTGCCAGCAGCGTAGGGCGGGATGAGCAGTTCTTC	CASSVGRDEQFF
-	-	TRBV5-8	TRBJ1-5	TGTGCCAGCAGCCTTAGGGGGTGGGAGCCCCAGCATTTT	CASSLRGWEPQHF
few	-	TRBV3-1/TRBV3-2	TRBJ2-3	TGTGCCAGCAGCCTCCAGAGCACAGATACGCAGTATTTT	CASSLQSTDTQYF
-	-	TRBV3-1/TRBV3-2	TRBJ2-3	TGTGCCAGCAGCCAAGCAGGGCGTAGCACAGATACGCAGTATTTT	CASSQAGRSTDTQYF
-	-	TRBV6-2/TRBV6-3	TRBJ1-2	TGTGCCAGCAGTAGAGGGTCTGGCTACACCTTC	CASSRGSGYTF
-	TRBD2	TRBV5-4	TRBJ2-3	TGTGCCAGCAGCTGGGCTAGCGGGAGGAGGGCAGATACGCAGTATTTT	CASSWASGRRADTQYF
-	-	TRBV7-3	TRBJ1-4	TGTGCCACCTCGCTCCCGCAGTTTGCAACTAATGAAAAACTGTTTTTT	CATSLPQFATNEKLFF
-	-	TRBV6-5	TRBJ1-2	TGTGCCAGCAGGCAGGGAGGTTATGGCTACACCTTC	CASRQGGYGYTF
few	-	TRBV29-1	TRBJ1-2	TGCAGCGTTCGGGAGACCCACTATGGCTACACCTTC	CSVRETHYGYTF
-	-	TRBV24-1	TRBJ2-2	TGTGCCACCAGTGATTCGTACACCGGGGAGCTGTTTTTT	CATSDSYTGELFF
-	-	TRBV2	TRBJ2-7	TGTGCCAGCAGTGAAAACAGGGTGGTCGAGCAGTACTTC	CASSENRVVEQYF
-	-	TRBV5-4	TRBJ1-1	TGTGCCAGCAGCGCTGGTCAGGGCCCGAACTCTGAAGCTTTCTTT	CASSAGQGPNSEAFF